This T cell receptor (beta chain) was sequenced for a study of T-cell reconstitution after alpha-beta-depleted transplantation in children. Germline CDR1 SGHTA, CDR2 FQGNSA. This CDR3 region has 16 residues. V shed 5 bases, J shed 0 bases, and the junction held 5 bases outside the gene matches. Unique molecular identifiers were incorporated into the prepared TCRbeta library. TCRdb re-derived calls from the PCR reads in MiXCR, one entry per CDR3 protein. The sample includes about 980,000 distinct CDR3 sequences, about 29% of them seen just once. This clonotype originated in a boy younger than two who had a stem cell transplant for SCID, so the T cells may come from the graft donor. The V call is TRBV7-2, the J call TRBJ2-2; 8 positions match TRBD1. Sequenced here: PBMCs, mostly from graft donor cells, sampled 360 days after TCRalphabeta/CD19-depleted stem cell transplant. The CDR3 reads CASSLGQVANTGELFF. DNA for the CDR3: TGTGCCAGCAGCCTGGGACAGGTTGCGAACACCGGGGAGCTGTTTTTT.